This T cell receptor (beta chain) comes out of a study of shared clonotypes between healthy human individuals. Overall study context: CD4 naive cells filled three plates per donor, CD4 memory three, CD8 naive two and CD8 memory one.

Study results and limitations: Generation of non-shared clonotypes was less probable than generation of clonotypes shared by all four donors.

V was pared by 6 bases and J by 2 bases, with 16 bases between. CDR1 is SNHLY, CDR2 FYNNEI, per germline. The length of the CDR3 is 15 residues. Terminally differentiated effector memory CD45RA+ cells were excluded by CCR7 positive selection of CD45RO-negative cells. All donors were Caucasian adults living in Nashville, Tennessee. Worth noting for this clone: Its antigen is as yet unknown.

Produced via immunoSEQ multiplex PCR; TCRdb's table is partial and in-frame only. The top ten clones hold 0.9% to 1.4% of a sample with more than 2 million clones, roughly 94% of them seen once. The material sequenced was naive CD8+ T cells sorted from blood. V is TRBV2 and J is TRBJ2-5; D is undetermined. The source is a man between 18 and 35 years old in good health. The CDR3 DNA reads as TGTGCCAGCAGCTCGACTTTTGGGGTACAAGAGACCCAGTACTTC. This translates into CASSSTFGVQETQYF. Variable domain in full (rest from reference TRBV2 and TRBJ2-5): EPEVTQTPSHQVTQMGQEVILRCVPISNHLYFYWYRQILGQKVEFLVSFYNNEISEKSEIFDDQFSVERPDGSNFTLKIRSTKLEDSAMYFCASSSTFGVQETQYFGPGTRLLVL.